The next 10 T cell receptor beta chains were all read from a single sample in a study of cytomegalovirus exposure and HLA in healthy donors. Profiling relied on immunoSEQ multiplex PCR, and the TCRdb table lists in-frame clones only, not all of them. Among 220,000 or so clones listed, about nine tenths were seen once. The sequencing sample was made of PBMCs. The receptors derive from a woman between 18 and 30 years old in good health and CMV-seronegative.

The chain uses TRBV19 and TRBJ2-1; D is ambiguous. The CDR3 loop spans 12 amino acids. The V gene's germline CDR1 is LNHDA and CDR2 SQIVND (reference sequence). Trimming cost V 6 bases and J 9 bases, with 12 bases left between them. CDR3 sequence reads: CASRQADGEQFF. In nucleotides, the CDR3 is TGTGCCAGTAGGCAGGCCGACGGTGAGCAGTTCTTC.

The chain links TRBV5-1 to TRBJ1-1, with 8 bases fitting TRBD1. CDR1 is SGHRS and CDR2 is YFSETQ in the germline V gene. J was trimmed by 1 base and V by 2 bases; bases with no gene match: 4. The CDR3 contains 15 residues. The CDR3: CASSFTTGENTEAFF. CDR3 bases: TGCGCCAGCAGCTTCACGACAGGGGAGAACACTGAAGCTTTCTTT.

For this clone: One end of the junction does not line up with germline, which may come from a read error. V usage is TRBV6-5 and J usage is TRBJ2-3, with D possibly matching TRBD2 (5 bases). CDR1 and CDR2 (germline): MNHEY, SVGAGI. The CDR3 contains 16 residues. CDR3: CASSYLRAANTDTQYF. The DNA of the CDR3 is TGTGCCAGCAGCTACTTACGAGCGGCTAATACAGATACGCAGTATTTT.

This chain connects TRBV7-6 to TRBJ1-2, with 8 bases that match TRBD1. The V segment lost 0 bases and the J segment 8 bases; nucleotides outside the gene matches: 11. The CDR3 consists of 16 residues. Per the germline V gene, CDR1 is SGHVS and CDR2 is FNYEAQ. The chain's CDR3 is CASSLAPRTGTGGYTF. The CDR3 DNA sequence: TGTGCCAGCAGCTTAGCGCCTCGGACAGGGACGGGAGGCTACACCTTC. The variable domain in full, with the rest retrieved from reference TRBV7-6 and TRBJ1-2, is GAGVSQSPRYKVTKRGQDVALRCDPISGHVSLYWYRQALGQGPEFLTYFNYEAQQDKSGLPNDRFSAERPEGSISTLTIQRTEQRDSAMYRCASSLAPRTGTGGYTFGSGTRLTVV.

The chain combines TRBV28 with TRBJ1-1; 8 bases fit TRBD1. The germline V gene has CDR1 MDHEN and CDR2 SYDVKM. Trimming at V came to 4 bases and at J to 8 bases, leaving 6 bases not matched to a gene. CDR3 length: 13 residues. CDR3 DNA sequence: TGTGCCAGCAGTTCACAGGGGGAAACGGAAGCTTTCTTT. It specifies CASSSQGETEAFF.

The chain combines TRBV6-1 with TRBJ2-3; 8 nucleotides line up with TRBD2. The CDR3 length is 14 residues. Germline CDR1 and CDR2: MNHNS and SASEGT. V was clipped by 5 bases and J by 7 bases; unmatched bases: 8. The CDR3 is CASSPSGRVYTQYF. The CDR3 DNA is TGTGCCAGCAGTCCCAGCGGGAGAGTGTATACGCAGTATTTT.

The chain joins TRBV15 to TRBJ2-1; 10 bases are shared with TRBD2. This CDR3 comprises 17 residues. In germline, CDR1 is LNHNV, CDR2 YYDKDF (reference sequence). V was clipped by 3 bases and J by 5 bases; unmatched bases: 10. The CDR3 DNA reads as TGTGCCACCAGCAGGACCAGAACTAGCGGGATAGACAATGAGCAGTTCTTC. Encoded protein: CATSRTRTSGIDNEQFF.

V is TRBV2 and J is TRBJ2-2; D possibly corresponds to TRBD2 (7 bases). The length of the CDR3 is 16 residues. Germline loops: CDR1 SNHLY, CDR2 FYNNEI. Trimming stripped 10 bases from V and 6 bases from J, with 24 bases between. The CDR3 reads CAISDSSLGGAGELFF. CDR3 DNA sequence: TGTGCCATCTCGGACAGCTCTTTGGGGGGGGCCGGGGAGCTGTTTTTT.

This clone occurred once. This chain uses TRBV5-1 with TRBJ1-1; weak D call: TRBD1 (5 bases). In germline, CDR1 is SGHRS, CDR2 YFSETQ. V shed 3 bases and J shed 5 bases, with 14 bases lying between them. This CDR3 contains 14 residues. The CDR3 DNA reads TGCGCCAGCAGCTCGAACACAGGAGGGACTGAAGCTTTCTTT. The encoded protein is CASSSNTGGTEAFF. Looking up the rest from reference TRBV5-1 and TRBJ1-1 gives the full variable domain: KAGVTQTPRYLIKTRGQQVTLSCSPISGHRSVSWYQQTPGQGLQFLFEYFSETQRNKGNFPGRFSGRQFSNSRSEMNVSTLELGDSALYLCASSSNTGGTEAFFGQGTRLTVV.

The gene calls are TRBV28 and TRBJ1-5; D uncertain. CDR3 size: 16 residues. Germline CDR1 and CDR2: MDHEN and SYDVKM. V gave up 5 bases and J gave up 2 bases, with 16 bases separating them. The CDR3 is CASSPTFQRGNQPQHF. The CDR3 DNA reads as TGTGCCAGCAGTCCAACCTTCCAGAGGGGCAATCAGCCCCAGCATTTT.